Presented here are 5 T cell receptor beta chains from one specimen sequenced in a study of siplizumab effects on memory and regulatory T cells (dated by TCRdb to the late 2010s). The library came from the immunoSEQ multiplex PCR assay. Sourced from immuneACCESS, this table was stored by TCRdb with only in-frame sequences that have V and J called. A share of the clones is absent; for the studies checked, an unresolved V gene accounts for under half, and the remainder has no known explanation. In all, the sample holds over 85,000 clones, and roughly 96% of those were seen once. The ten largest clones capture around 0.03% of the sample. Sequenced material: naive CD4+ T cells sorted from blood. In the paper's terms, the cell subset or site label means: unstimulated naive T cells. These receptors originate from a human donor in good health.

This sequence joins TRBV9 and TRBJ1-2; unclear D gene. Per germline, CDR1 SGDLS and CDR2 YYNGEE. The CDR3 extends over 15 amino acids. V lost 0 bases and J lost 1, with 10 bases in between. The CDR3 is CASSVDPGVNYGYTF. As DNA, the CDR3 is TGTGCCAGCAGCGTAGATCCAGGTGTTAACTATGGCTACACCTTC.

The gene calls are TRBV19 and TRBJ2-3; no clear D. Germline values: CDR1 LNHDA, CDR2 SQIVND (reference sequence). Trimming shortened V by 3 bases and J by 6 bases, and 7 bases separated the two germline ends. The CDR3 totals 12 residues. The CDR3 sequence: CASSIIGDTQYF. Here the CDR3 DNA reads TGTGCCAGTAGTATCATTGGGGATACGCAGTATTTT.

The rearrangement joins TRBV29-1 to TRBJ2-7, with 10 bases lining up with TRBD2. The V segment lost 6 bases and the J segment 5 bases; nucleotides outside the gene matches: 7. The CDR3 runs 13 residues. Germline V gene data show CDR1 as SQVTM and CDR2 as ANQGSEA. This chain's CDR3 is CSVGGLAVDEQYF. CDR3 sequence (DNA): TGCAGCGTAGGTGGACTAGCGGTCGACGAGCAGTACTTC.

J is TRBJ2-7 and V is TRBV18, with TRBD1 identical over 9 bases. The CDR3 spans 13 residues. Germline values: CDR1 KGHSH, CDR2 LQKENI. V was pared by 5 bases and J by 2 bases, with 1 base of the junction left unmatched. CDR3 bases: TGTGCCAGCTCAAGGGACAGGGCCTACGAGCAGTACTTC. It specifies CASSRDRAYEQYF.

This sequence joins TRBV6-6 and TRBJ1-6, with D possibly matching TRBD1 (6 bases). The germline V gene encodes CDR1 MNHNY and CDR2 SVGAGI (reference sequence). Trimming removed 2 bases at V and 10 bases at J, with 12 bases between. The CDR3 has 14 amino acids. The CDR3 nucleotides read TGTGCCAGCAGTTACGGCCAGGGGAACTCACCCCTCCACTTT. Translating it yields CASSYGQGNSPLHF.